The 17 T cell receptor beta chains presented below share a single source sample, sequenced in a study of metastatic and nonmetastatic thyroid tumors. TCRdb re-called clones from the PCR reads using MiXCR. In the table there are about 16,000 clones, 30% to 35% of which are singletons. Every patient underwent thyroid surgery untreated. Sequencing was carried out using blood. The source is a female donor with papillary thyroid cancer or a benign thyroid nodule (not recorded which). Some clones in this sample may be carry-over from other donors' samples.

Ten or more counts support this clone. The chain combines TRBV4-1 with TRBJ2-2; 16 nucleotides align to TRBD2. The junction had 3 bases not matched to a gene; V was cut back by 4 bases and J by 7 bases. Germline V gene data show CDR1 as MGHRA and CDR2 as YSYEKL. The CDR3 totals 16 residues. CDR3 in amino acids: CASSLGTSGGGGELFF. The CDR3 DNA is TGCGCCAGCAGCCTCGGGACTAGCGGGGGGGGCGGGGAGCTGTTTTTT.

This rearrangement joins TRBV30 to TRBJ1-6, with D perhaps matching TRBD1 (5 bases). CDR3 length equals 15 residues. The V gene's germline CDR1 is GTSNPN and CDR2 SVGIG (reference sequence). The ends were cut back, 3 bases at V and 6 bases at J, with 15 bases in the middle. CDR3 sequence reads: CAWSGPGRGNSPLHF. The CDR3 bases are TGTGCCTGGAGCGGACCGGGGCGAGGTAATTCACCCCTCCACTTT.

The rearrangement joins TRBV28 to TRBJ2-3; 8 positions match TRBD1. V trimming: 4 bases; J trimming: 4 bases; junction bases outside the gene matches: 1. Per the germline V gene, CDR1 is MDHEN and CDR2 is SYDVKM. This CDR3 region has 13 residues. The CDR3 coding sequence is TGTGCCAGCAGTTGGGACAGGCCAGATACGCAGTATTTT. Translated, it gives CASSWDRPDTQYF.

By share, this clone ranks as medium-sized. The chain combines TRBV20-1 with TRBJ1-2, with 7 bases that match TRBD1. From germline, CDR1 is DFQATT and CDR2 SNEGSKA (reference sequence). The CDR3 has 13 residues. Trimming took 5 bases from V and 3 from J; bases not matched to a gene: 6. CDR3 sequence reads: CSALGQADYGYTF. The CDR3, as DNA: TGCAGTGCTCTTGGACAGGCCGACTATGGCTACACCTTC.

The chain employs TRBV4-1 and TRBJ2-1; the match to TRBD2 covers 9 bases. The CDR3 runs 18 residues. In germline, CDR1 is MGHRA, CDR2 YSYEKL. V lost 0 bases to trimming and J lost 5 bases; unmatched junction nucleotides: 11. The CDR3: CASSQDPSSSGINNEQFF. The CDR3 DNA reads as TGCGCCAGCAGCCAAGATCCGTCATCTAGCGGGATAAACAATGAGCAGTTCTTC.

This clone was seen many times. The chain recombines TRBV5-5 with TRBJ2-1; unclear D gene. The V and J ends lost 0 bases and 2 bases respectively, with 9 bases between them. Germline V lookup: CDR1 SGHKS, CDR2 YYEKEE (reference sequence). The CDR3 has 15 amino acids. The CDR3 reads CASSLVEDTYNEQFF. The CDR3 coding sequence is TGTGCCAGCAGCTTGGTGGAAGACACCTACAATGAGCAGTTCTTC.

The chain has TRBV19 and TRBJ2-1; D may be TRBD2 (6 bases). The CDR3 loop spans 15 amino acids. The V end lost 5 bases, the J end lost 13 bases, and 24 bases lay between the germline ends. Germline loops: CDR1 LNHDA, CDR2 SQIVND (reference sequence). This CDR3 is CASSPGTRLSPYQFF. The CDR3 region has the DNA TGTGCCAGTAGTCCCGGGACTCGTCTATCGCCTTATCAGTTCTTC.

This clone appeared many times. The genes are TRBV7-3 and TRBJ2-3; TRBD2 aligns across 9 bases. V lost 5 bases and J lost 4; bases outside the gene matches: 10. This CDR3 spans 16 amino acids. CDR1 SGHTA and CDR2 FQGTGA come from the germline V gene. The CDR3 sequence: CASSPLAGGPSDTQYF. The CDR3, as DNA: TGTGCCAGCAGCCCTCTTGCGGGGGGGCCCTCAGATACGCAGTATTTT.

This clone counts as medium-sized (0.01 to 0.1%). Written as DNA, the CDR3 is TGTGCCAGCAGTTACTCGGTGGACGGCGACTATGGCTACACCTTC. It codes for CASSYSVDGDYGYTF. This chain links TRBV6-2 or TRBV6-3 with TRBJ1-2; the D is unclear. The V end lost 0 bases, the J end lost 3 bases, and 11 bases lay between the germline ends. Germline loops: CDR1 MNHEY, CDR2 SVGEGT. The CDR3 runs to 15 residues.

The chain recombines TRBV11-2 with TRBJ2-7; 11 nucleotides line up with TRBD1. CDR1 SGHAT and CDR2 FQNNGV come from the germline V gene. The CDR3 runs 15 residues. V lost 5 bases to trimming and J lost 5 bases; unmatched junction nucleotides: 8. This chain's CDR3 is CASSSRDRGTNEQYF. The CDR3 bases are TGTGCCAGCAGCAGCCGGGACAGGGGGACCAACGAGCAGTACTTC.

This clone was observed many times. The junction and the germline gene differ at one end; a read error may be behind it. The chain combines TRBV28 with TRBJ2-4; unclear D gene. The CDR3 spans 14 residues. CDR1 and CDR2 (germline): MDHEN, SYDVKM. CDR3 sequence (DNA): TGTGCCAGCCGTTTAACTGTGGGCAAAAACATTCAGTACTTC. Translating gives CASRLTVGKNIQYF.

This clone was seen repeatedly, ten times or more. The CDR3 DNA sequence: TGTGCCAGCAGTATTATATACACCGGGACAGCAAGCTCCTACAATGAGCAGTTCTTC. Protein: CASSIIYTGTASSYNEQFF. The chain couples TRBV27 to TRBJ2-1; 7 bases are a match to TRBD1. This CDR3 has 19 residues. Germline V lookup: CDR1 MNHEY, CDR2 SMNVEV (reference sequence). Trimming at V came to 5 bases and at J to 0 bases, leaving 16 bases not matched to a gene.

The chain carries TRBV28 and TRBJ1-5; TRBD1 might be the D (5 bases). There are 15 residues in the CDR3. Germline values: CDR1 MDHEN, CDR2 SYDVKM. V lost 2 bases, J lost 3 bases, and 11 bases lay in between. This CDR3 is CASSLGETVNQPQHF. CDR3 coding DNA: TGTGCCAGCAGTTTAGGAGAGACAGTCAATCAGCCCCAGCATTTT.

In its sample, this clone was seen a few times. This chain uses TRBV6-2 or TRBV6-3 with TRBJ2-7; possible D gene TRBD2, 6 bases. CDR3 length: 14 residues. Germline V lookup: CDR1 MNHEY, CDR2 SVGEGT. The germline V and J ends were trimmed by 2 bases and 0 bases, with 8 bases remaining between them. CDR3 sequence reads: CASSYLASSYEQYF. In DNA form, the CDR3 reads TGTGCCAGCAGTTACCTAGCGAGCTCCTACGAGCAGTACTTC.

V gene TRBV9 combines with J gene TRBJ2-1; TRBD2 might be the D (6 bases). CDR3 size: 14 residues. The germline V and J ends were trimmed by 4 bases and 4 bases, with 12 bases remaining between them. CDR1 is SGDLS and CDR2 is YYNGEE in the germline V gene. Here the CDR3 DNA reads TGTGCCAGCAGCCCCCCGGGGGAGTACAATGAGCAGTTCTTC. This sequence encodes CASSPPGEYNEQFF.

This clone was seen many times. This chain links TRBV5-1 with TRBJ2-5; D is unresolved. The germline gives CDR1 SGHRS, CDR2 YFSETQ. The CDR3 spans 13 residues. V was cut by 4 bases and J by 1 base, with 8 bases left in between. The CDR3: CASSDFPQETQYF. CDR3 nucleotides: TGCGCCAGCAGCGACTTTCCCCAAGAGACCCAGTACTTC.

The chain links TRBV18 to TRBJ1-2; no reliable D call. This CDR3 has 12 amino acids. With 6 bases removed from V and 8 bases from J, the gap between germline ends came to 13 bases. CDR1 KGHSH and CDR2 LQKENI come from the germline V gene. The CDR3 bases are TGTGCCAGCTCGCCCTTACAGTTAGGCTACACCTTC. Translated: CASSPLQLGYTF.